This TCR beta chain was documented in a study of radiotherapy plus CTLA-4 blockade in lung cancer. At the level of the study: An objective response was seen in under 20% of patients, and disease control in about 31%. Whole-study results and caveats: Blood-borne expansion of tumor-derived TCR clones followed radiotherapy plus ipilimumab. In blood, early T cell clone dynamics reportedly predicted response best, together with interferon-beta.

The protocol was immunoSEQ multiplex PCR, while the TCRdb copy is restricted to in-frame clones and leaves out a portion. The data hold fewer than 55,000 clones, with roughly three quarters observed a single time. Concerning this clone itself: Its antigen remains unknown.

Germline V gene sequence: CDR1 SGDLS, CDR2 YYNGEE. V shed 3 bases, J shed 2 bases, and the junction held 10 bases outside the gene matches. This CDR3 region has 17 residues. Focal radiation and CTLA-4 blockade (ipilimumab) were tested in chemo-refractory metastatic non-small-cell lung cancer patients. This sequence joins TRBV9 and TRBJ2-5; 10 nucleotides agree with TRBD2. This receptor was identified in a human donor with non-small cell lung cancer whose response to radiotherapy plus ipilimumab could not be evaluated. The input for sequencing was peripheral blood, taken from a patient treated with radiotherapy plus ipilimumab. The DNA of the CDR3 is TGTGCCAGCAGCGGCGGAGCTAGCGGGAGTTTACAAGAGACCCAGTACTTC. Translation: CASSGGASGSLQETQYF.